This TCR beta chain is drawn from a study of beta chain features in type 1 diabetes. Study conclusions and caveats: HLA influence on TCRB rearrangement stayed unresolved here. In every one of the four CD4+ subsets, TCRB CDR3s were moderately but significantly shorter in Type 1 diabetes patients.

Sequenced material consisted of expressed TCRB transcripts (all of the isolated RNA was reverse transcribed). Read counts averaged around 3.6 million for samples of naive, central memory and regulatory T cells. Only in-frame clones appear in the TCRdb table, and some are missing; sequencing was by immunoSEQ multiplex PCR. Of about 120,000 clones listed, less than 20% are singletons. The germline V and J ends were trimmed by 7 bases and 1 base, with 11 bases remaining between them. This CDR3 spans 14 amino acids. Germline-derived CDR1 and CDR2 are SGHVS and FQNEAQ. This clone has more than one count but fewer than ten. What it binds is unknown.

The chain combines TRBV7-8 with TRBJ2-4, with D perhaps matching TRBD2 (6 bases). This clonotype was obtained from a young man with type 1 diabetes. Sequences were obtained from central memory CD4+ T cells from blood. The CDR3 sequence is CASTQAGAKNIQYF. The CDR3 coding sequence is TGTGCCAGCACCCAGGCGGGGGCCAAAAACATTCAGTACTTC.